This TCR beta chain is from a study of T cells in Graves' hyperthyroidism and ophthalmopathy. Study-level points and caveats: Among thyroid clonotypes expanded above 0.001, most also appeared in blood. Through a model of 13 V-J features, ophthalmopathy was separated from stable hyperthyroidism.

Regarding this clonotype: Antigen: not known. Germline is not matched at one junction end, which may reflect a read error.

The germline V gene encodes CDR1 ENHRY and CDR2 SYGVKD. This CDR3 spans 12 amino acids. Template material for amplifying TCR beta CDR3 regions consisted of RNA transcripts. Using the HTBI primer set, a first-round RT-PCR was run on the TCR CDR3. MiXCR, run by TCRdb on the multiplex PCR reads, gives a single entry per CDR3 protein. The sample gives 96,000 or so distinct CDR3 sequences, about 51% of which show up once; roughly 26% is in the top ten. Clinical symptoms, serum thyroxine and TRAb, thyroid ultrasound and orbital computed tomography were used for the diagnoses. The chain is built from TRBV10-3 and TRBJ1-5, with a weak D call TRBD1 (6 bases). Sequenced material: blood. The TCR comes from a woman aged 35 to 49 with Graves' hyperthyroidism. The CDR3 sequence is CAISESPGAQHF. In DNA, the CDR3 is TGTGCCATCAGTGAGAGTCCGGGGGCCCAACATTTT.